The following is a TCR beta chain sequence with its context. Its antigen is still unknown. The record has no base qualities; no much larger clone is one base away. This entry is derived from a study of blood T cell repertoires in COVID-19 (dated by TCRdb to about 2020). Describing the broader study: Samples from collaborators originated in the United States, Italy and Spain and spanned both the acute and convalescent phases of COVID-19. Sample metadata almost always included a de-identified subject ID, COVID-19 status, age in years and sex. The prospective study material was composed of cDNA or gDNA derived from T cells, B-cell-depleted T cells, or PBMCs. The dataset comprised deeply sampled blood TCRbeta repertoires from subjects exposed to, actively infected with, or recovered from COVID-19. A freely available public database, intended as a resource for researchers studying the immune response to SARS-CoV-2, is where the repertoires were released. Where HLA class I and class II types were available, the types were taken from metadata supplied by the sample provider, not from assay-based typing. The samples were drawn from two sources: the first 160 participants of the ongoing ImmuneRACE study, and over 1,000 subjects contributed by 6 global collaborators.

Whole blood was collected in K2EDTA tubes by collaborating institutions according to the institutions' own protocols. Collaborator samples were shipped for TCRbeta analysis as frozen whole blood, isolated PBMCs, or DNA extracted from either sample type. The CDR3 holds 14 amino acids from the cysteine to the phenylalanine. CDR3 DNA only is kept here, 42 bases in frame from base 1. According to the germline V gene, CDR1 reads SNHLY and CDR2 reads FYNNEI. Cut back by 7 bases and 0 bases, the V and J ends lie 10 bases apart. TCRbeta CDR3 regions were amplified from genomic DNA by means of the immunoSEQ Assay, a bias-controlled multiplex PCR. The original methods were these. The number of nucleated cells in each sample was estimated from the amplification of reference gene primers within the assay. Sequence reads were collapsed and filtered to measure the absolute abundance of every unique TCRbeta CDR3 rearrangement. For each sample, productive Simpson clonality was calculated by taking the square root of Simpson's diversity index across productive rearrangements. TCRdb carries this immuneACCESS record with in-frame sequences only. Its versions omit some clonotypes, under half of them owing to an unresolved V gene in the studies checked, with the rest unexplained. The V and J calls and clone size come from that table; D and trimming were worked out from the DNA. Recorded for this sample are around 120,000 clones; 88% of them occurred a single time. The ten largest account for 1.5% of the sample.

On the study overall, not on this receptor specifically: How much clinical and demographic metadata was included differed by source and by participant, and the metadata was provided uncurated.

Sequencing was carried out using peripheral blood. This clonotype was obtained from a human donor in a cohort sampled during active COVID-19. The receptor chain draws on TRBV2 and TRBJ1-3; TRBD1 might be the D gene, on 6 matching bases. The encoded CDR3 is CASTDRFSGNTIYF. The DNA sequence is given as TGTGCCAGCACAGACAGGTTCTCTGGAAACACCATATATTTT.